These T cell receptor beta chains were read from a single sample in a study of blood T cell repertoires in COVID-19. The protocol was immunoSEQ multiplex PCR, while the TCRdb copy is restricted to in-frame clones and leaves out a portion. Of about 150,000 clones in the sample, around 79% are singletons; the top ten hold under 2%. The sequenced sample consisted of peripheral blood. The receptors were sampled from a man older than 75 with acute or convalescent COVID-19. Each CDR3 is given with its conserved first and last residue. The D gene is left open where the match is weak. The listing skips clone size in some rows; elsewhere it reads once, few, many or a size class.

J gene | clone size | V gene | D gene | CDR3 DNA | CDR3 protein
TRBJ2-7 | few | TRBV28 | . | TGTGCCAGCACCTCGACACTTTCCTACGAGCAGTACTTC | CASTSTLSYEQYF
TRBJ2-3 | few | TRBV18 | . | TGTGCCAGCTCACCACCGCTAGCGACAACAGATACGCAGTATTTT | CASSPPLATTDTQYF
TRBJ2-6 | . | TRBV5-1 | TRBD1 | TGCGCCAGCAGCATAGACAGGGGGCTCGGGGCCAACGTCCTGACTTTC | CASSIDRGLGANVLTF
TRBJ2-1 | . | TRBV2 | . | TGTGCCAGCAGTCGGGACATTAACAATGAGCAGTTCTTC | CASSRDINNEQFF
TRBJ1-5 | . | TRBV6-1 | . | TGTGCCAGCAGTGAGGGGGGCGCGGGGGAGGCCCAGCATTTT | CASSEGGAGEAQHF
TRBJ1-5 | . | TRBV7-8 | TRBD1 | TGTGCCAGCAGCTTAACAGGACAGGGGAACAATCAGCCCCAGCATTTT | CASSLTGQGNNQPQHF
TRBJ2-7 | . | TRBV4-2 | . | TGTGCCAGCAGCCAAGAGGCAGGGGGGTACGAGCAGTACTTC | CASSQEAGGYEQYF
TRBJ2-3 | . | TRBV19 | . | TGTGCCAGTAGCTTCCAAGACTCTAGCACAGATACGCAGTATTTT | CASSFQDSSTDTQYF
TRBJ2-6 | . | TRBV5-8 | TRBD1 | TGTGCCAGCAGCTCCTGGACAGGGGTCTCTGGGGCCAACGTCCTGACTTTC | CASSSWTGVSGANVLTF
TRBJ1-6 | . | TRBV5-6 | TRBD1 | TGTGCCAGCAGCTTGGGTCAGGGGGCGAATTCACCCCTCCACTTT | CASSLGQGANSPLHF
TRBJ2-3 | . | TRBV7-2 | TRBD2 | TGTGCCAGCAGCTTAGGCGGGGGATTCACAGATACGCAGTATTTT | CASSLGGGFTDTQYF
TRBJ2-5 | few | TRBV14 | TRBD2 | TGTGCCAGCAGCACCCTAGCGGGGGCCAGGGAGACCCAGTACTTC | CASSTLAGARETQYF
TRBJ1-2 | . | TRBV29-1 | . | TGCAGCGTCCCGGTCGCAGGGGCGGTAAGAGGTGGCTACACCTTC | CSVPVAGAVRGGYTF
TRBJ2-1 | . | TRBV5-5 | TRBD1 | TGTGCCAGCAGCTTACAAGACAGGGGGCATCATGAGCAGTTCTTC | CASSLQDRGHHEQFF
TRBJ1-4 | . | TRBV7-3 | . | TGTGCCAGCAGCCGCGCCCCAAGTGATGAAAAACTGTTTTTT | CASSRAPSDEKLFF
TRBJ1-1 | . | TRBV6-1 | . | TGTGCCAGCAGTGAATCCTGGACCGACAGGGAAGCTTTCTTT | CASSESWTDREAFF
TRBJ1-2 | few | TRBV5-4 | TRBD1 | TGTGCCAGCAGCTTGTGGGGCTTAGGACAGGGAGACTATGGCTACACCTTC | CASSLWGLGQGDYGYTF
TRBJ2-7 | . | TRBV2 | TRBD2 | TGTGCCAGCAGTGAACTGTCTAGCGGGCCCTACGAGCAGTACTTC | CASSELSSGPYEQYF